The 6 T cell receptor beta chains reported below all come from one sample, sequenced in a study of T cell responses to AZD1222 COVID-19 vaccine. Produced via immunoSEQ multiplex PCR; TCRdb's table is partial and in-frame only. The data hold roughly 150,000 clones, with 90% observed a single time. The specimen comprised peripheral blood, sampled 28 days after the second AZD1222 dose. The origin of the receptors is an adult who received the AZD1222 COVID-19 vaccine.

This chain connects TRBV10-3 to TRBJ1-5; perhaps TRBD1 as D (5 bases). CDR1 and CDR2 (germline): ENHRY, SYGVKD. V lost 10 bases and J 1 base, leaving 17 bases between the germline ends. This CDR3 contains 15 residues. The CDR3 DNA reads TGTGCCACCCGGGCGCGGGACGGGAGCAATCAGCCCCAGCATTTT. This sequence encodes CATRARDGSNQPQHF.

CDR3 residues: CASSLDRGGGYGYTF. The CDR3 DNA reads TGTGCCAGCAGCTTAGACCGGGGGGGAGGCTATGGCTACACCTTC. The rearrangement uses TRBV7-6 and TRBJ1-2, with a possible D match to TRBD1 (5 bases). Per the germline V gene, CDR1 is SGHVS and CDR2 is FNYEAQ. V was trimmed by 1 base and J by 4 bases, leaving 13 bases between them. The CDR3 length is 15 residues.

The chain links TRBV5-1 to TRBJ2-3, with D possibly being TRBD2 (5 bases). V lost 2 bases to trimming and J lost 4 bases, with 11 bases between them. This CDR3 comprises 14 residues. CDR1 is SGHRS and CDR2 is YFSETQ in the germline V gene. The CDR3 sequence is CASSLQSGADTQYF. Here the CDR3 DNA reads TGCGCCAGCAGCTTACAGAGCGGAGCAGATACGCAGTATTTT.

The chain recombines TRBV5-4 with TRBJ1-3; 10 bases are shared with TRBD1. Looked up from germline, CDR1 is SGHNT and CDR2 is YYREEE (reference sequence). The CDR3 has 14 residues. Trimming cost V 5 bases and J 7 bases; bases outside gene matches: 6. CDR3: CASRRDRGTNTIYF. CDR3 DNA: TGTGCCAGCAGACGGGACAGGGGAACGAACACCATATATTTT.

Notes on this clone: Other DNA variants within this sample encode the same CDR3. The rearrangement links TRBV11-2 to TRBJ2-5; no firm D call. Deletions cut 1 base from V and 4 bases from J, with 1 base between. The CDR3 extends over 11 amino acids. The germline V gene has CDR1 SGHAT and CDR2 FQNNGV. The CDR3 protein is CASSLGETQYF. The DNA for the CDR3 is TGTGCCAGCAGCTTAGGAGAGACCCAGTACTTC. Combining the CDR3 with reference TRBV11-2 and TRBJ2-5 gives the whole variable domain EAGVAQSPRYKIIEKRQSVAFWCNPISGHATLYWYQQILGQGPKLLIQFQNNGVVDDSQLPKDRFSAERLKGVDSTLKIQPAKLEDSAVYLCASSLGETQYFGPGTRLLVL.

CDR3 in DNA: TGCGCCAGCAGCCAGCGCCTAGAGACAGATACGCAGTATTTT. Residues: CASSQRLETDTQYF. The V and J genes are TRBV4-1 and TRBJ2-3; no firm D call. Germline loops: CDR1 MGHRA, CDR2 YSYEKL. V was shortened by 3 bases and J by 3 bases, with 10 bases between the two germline ends. This CDR3 comprises 14 residues.